This passage covers 9 T cell receptor beta chains from one sample sequenced in a study of cytomegalovirus exposure and HLA in healthy donors. The primer mix had 60 Vbeta and 13 Jbeta primers. Using immunoSEQ multiplex PCR, the repertoire was profiled, and TCRdb retains in-frame clones only, with some absent. The table includes approximately 200,000 clones, about four fifths detected once. Sequencing used PBMCs. Source of these receptors: a girl between 5 and 17 years old in good health and CMV-seropositive.

V gene TRBV11-3 combines with J gene TRBJ2-1; the match to TRBD2 covers 7 bases. The CDR3 has 16 residues. CDR1 is SGHNT and CDR2 is YENEEA in the germline V gene. Germline trimming cut 3 bases from V and 4 bases from J; bases unmatched to any gene: 9. The CDR3 region has the DNA TGTGCCAGCAGCTTTGGGCGGGGGAACTTATACAATGAGCAGTTCTTC. This sequence encodes CASSFGRGNLYNEQFF.

The CDR3 nucleotides are TGTGCCAGCAGCTTAGTGTCAGGCGCGGGTGGAAAACTGTTTTTT. Protein product: CASSLVSGAGGKLFF. V and J are TRBV11-3 and TRBJ1-4; D unclear. The germline gives CDR1 SGHNT, CDR2 YENEEA. This CDR3 is built from 15 residues. V dropped 1 base and J dropped 10 bases, with 16 bases sitting between them.

This clone is a singleton in its sample. The chain carries TRBV9 and TRBJ2-7; 11 nucleotides align to TRBD1. Germline V CDR1 and CDR2: SGDLS, YYNGEE. With V trimmed by 5 bases and J by 2 bases, 3 bases remained unmatched. CDR3 length: 14 amino acids. The CDR3 sequence is CASSSGQGAYEQYF. DNA of the CDR3: TGTGCCAGCAGTTCGGGACAGGGGGCCTACGAGCAGTACTTC. The full variable domain, its missing parts supplied by reference TRBV9 and TRBJ2-7, is DSGVTQTPKHLITATGQRVTLRCSPRSGDLSVYWYQQSLDQGLQFLIQYYNGEERAKGNILERFSAQQFPDLHSELNLSSLELGDSALYFCASSSGQGAYEQYFGPGTRLTVT.

V is TRBV19 and J is TRBJ1-2; 9 bases fit TRBD1. With 3 bases clipped from V and 4 bases from J, the junction kept 3 bases outside the gene matches. Germline CDR1 reads LNHDA; CDR2 reads SQIVND (reference sequence). CDR3 size: 14 residues. In DNA form, the CDR3 reads TGTGCCAGTAGTATTACGGACAGGGGCTATGGCTACACCTTC. Translated: CASSITDRGYGYTF.

The rearrangement uses TRBV10-3 and TRBJ1-1; D might be TRBD1 (6 bases). This CDR3 region has 13 residues. Germline CDR1 and CDR2: ENHRY and SYGVKD. V lost 5 bases and J 3 bases, leaving 10 bases between the germline ends. The chain's CDR3 is CAISQGKDTEAFF. In DNA, the CDR3 is TGTGCCATCAGTCAGGGGAAGGACACTGAAGCTTTCTTT.

This clone was observed a few times. This chain joins TRBV6-5 and TRBJ2-7; D might be TRBD2 (5 bases). Per the germline V gene, CDR1 is MNHEY and CDR2 is SVGAGI. CDR3 length: 14 amino acids. V was clipped by 4 bases and J by 1 base, with 11 bases between them. The CDR3 loop reads CASSSGGVSYEQYF. CDR3 coding DNA: TGTGCCAGCAGTTCTGGAGGAGTTTCCTACGAGCAGTACTTC.

The chain couples TRBV5-8 to TRBJ2-5; no definite D call. The J call may be faulty, since TRBJ2-7 better matches the DNA end. Germline CDR1 and CDR2: SGHTS and YDEGEE. The CDR3 has 14 amino acids. CDR3 residues: CASSLARRIGEQYF. CDR3 coding DNA: TGTGCCAGCAGCTTGGCACGGAGAATTGGCGAGCAGTACTTC.

V gene TRBV9 combines with J gene TRBJ1-1; 7 bases fit TRBD1. The germline V gene encodes CDR1 SGDLS and CDR2 YYNGEE. CDR3 length: 14 residues. V lost 3 bases, J lost 0 bases, and 2 bases stayed unmatched. CDR3 coding DNA: TGTGCCAGCAGCGCCGACAGGGTGAACACTGAAGCTTTCTTT. Translating gives CASSADRVNTEAFF.

The genes are TRBV6-6 and TRBJ1-1; tentative D call: TRBD1 (5 bases). V lost 6 bases to trimming and J lost 3 bases, with 17 bases between them. CDR1 and CDR2 (germline): MNHNY, SVGAGI (reference sequence). The CDR3 extends over 15 amino acids. The CDR3 protein is CASRIRGDEDTEAFF. The CDR3 DNA reads TGTGCCAGCAGGATTAGGGGCGACGAGGACACTGAAGCTTTCTTT.